The 15 T cell receptor beta chains below all came from one sample that was sequenced in a study of Ad26.COV2.S vaccination and SARS-CoV-2 variants. Some clones are missing from TCRdb's copy, which holds only in-frame ones; the method was immunoSEQ multiplex PCR. Of 380,000 or so clones in the sample, roughly 85% are singletons; the top ten hold more than 7%. Treatment defined: around 19 received Ad26.COV2.S at low or high dose, single or two shots; 5 received placebo; per-sample allocation not given. Day 63 following the first vaccine or placebo injection was when the samples were taken. The source material was peripheral blood, sampled in a trial of Ad26.COV2.S vaccine versus placebo. Source of these receptors: a person between 18 and 60 years old who received the Ad26.COV2.S COVID-19 vaccine or a placebo.

The CDR3 here is CASSPDSEDQPQHF. DNA for the CDR3: TGTGCCAGCTCCCCGGACAGTGAAGATCAGCCCCAGCATTTT. This chain links TRBV18 with TRBJ1-5; tentatively, D is TRBD1 (6 bases). The germline V gene encodes CDR1 KGHSH and CDR2 LQKENI. The CDR3 loop spans 14 amino acids. Trimming shortened V by 6 bases and J by 5 bases, and 14 bases separated the two germline ends.

This clone was seen more than once but under ten times. V and J are TRBV29-1 and TRBJ1-1, with unresolved D. V lost 4 bases and J 1 base, leaving 7 bases between the germline ends. The CDR3 covers 12 residues. From germline, CDR1 is SQVTM and CDR2 ANQGSEA. The CDR3 protein is CSVASGNTEAFF. CDR3 bases: TGCAGCGTTGCTTCAGGGAACACTGAAGCTTTCTTT.

This clone was detected a few times. The chain employs TRBV10-3 and TRBJ1-5; 7 nucleotides match TRBD1. The germline gives CDR1 ENHRY, CDR2 SYGVKD. J was trimmed by 4 bases and V by 3 bases; bases with no gene match: 3. The CDR3 is 14 residues long. The CDR3 sequence: CAISERGQNQPQHF. CDR3 coding DNA: TGTGCCATCAGTGAAAGGGGACAGAATCAGCCCCAGCATTTT.

The chain recombines TRBV10-3 with TRBJ1-5, with D unclear. The germline V and J ends were trimmed by 1 base and 5 bases, with 12 bases remaining between them. The germline V gene encodes CDR1 ENHRY and CDR2 SYGVKD. The CDR3 is made up of 15 amino acids. For the CDR3, the DNA is TGTGCCATCAGTGAGTTCCCCGCGGGCGATCAGCCCCAGCATTTT. It specifies CAISEFPAGDQPQHF.

This chain connects TRBV28 to TRBJ1-2; D is unclear. The germline V gene has CDR1 MDHEN and CDR2 SYDVKM. There are 14 residues in the CDR3. Trimming left V 4 bases short and J 0 bases short, with 9 bases between. DNA for the CDR3: TGTGCCAGCAGTTCTTTCGGCCCTAACTATGGCTACACCTTC. As protein: CASSSFGPNYGYTF.

The chain has TRBV18 and TRBJ1-2; the D is unclear. This CDR3 region has 11 residues. Trimming took off 8 bases at V and 4 bases at J, with 8 bases between the two ends. CDR1 KGHSH and CDR2 LQKENI come from the germline V gene. The CDR3 sequence is CASQSGYGYTF. The CDR3 nucleotides read TGTGCCAGCCAAAGCGGCTATGGCTACACCTTC.

The chain uses TRBV30 and TRBJ1-2, with D possibly TRBD1 on 6 matching bases. The CDR3 spans 13 residues. The germline V gene has CDR1 GTSNPN and CDR2 SVGIG (reference sequence). V was pared by 3 bases and J by 6 bases, with 14 bases between. The CDR3 reads CAWSWGQNNGYTF. DNA for the CDR3: TGTGCCTGGAGCTGGGGGCAGAATAATGGCTACACCTTC.

The V and J genes are TRBV19 and TRBJ2-2; D is possibly TRBD2 (5 bases). The CDR3 sequence is 15 residues long. V was shortened by 5 bases and J by 0 bases, with 10 bases between the two germline ends. Germline CDR1 and CDR2: LNHDA and SQIVND (reference sequence). CDR3 residues: CASSSIGTNTGELFF. The CDR3 DNA follows: TGTGCCAGTAGTTCCATCGGGACGAACACCGGGGAGCTGTTTTTT.

V gene TRBV12-3 or TRBV12-4 combines with J gene TRBJ1-2; D uncertain. Trimming took off 5 bases at V and 7 bases at J, with 14 bases between the two ends. The CDR3 contains 13 residues. The CDR3 DNA follows: TGTGCCAGCAGTCTCCTCCCCCGTGGTGGCTACACCTTC. Protein: CASSLLPRGGYTF.

The chain links TRBV11-2 to TRBJ2-5, with TRBD2 matching 7 bases. The ends lost 2 bases at V and 3 bases at J; junction bases unmatched: 15. This CDR3 contains 18 residues. CDR1 is SGHAT and CDR2 is FQNNGV in the germline V gene. CDR3 coding DNA: TGTGCCAGCAGCTTATGGAGGCCAGTAACCAGCGGGGAAGAGACCCAGTACTTC. Amino acid sequence: CASSLWRPVTSGEETQYF.

The rearrangement joins TRBV5-5 to TRBJ2-3; a weak D match, TRBD2 (5 bases). CDR1 and CDR2 from the germline V gene are SGHKS and YYEKEE (reference sequence). V was cut by 1 base and J by 0 bases, with 9 bases left in between. CDR3 length equals 15 residues. CDR3 sequence: CASSLFPGSTDTQYF. The CDR3 DNA reads TGTGCCAGCAGCTTGTTTCCGGGGAGCACAGATACGCAGTATTTT.

The chain combines TRBV5-1 with TRBJ2-3; D may be TRBD2 (6 bases). The CDR3 spans 14 residues. The V end lost 0 bases, the J end lost 3 bases, and 8 bases lay between the germline ends. From germline, CDR1 is SGHRS and CDR2 YFSETQ. This chain's CDR3 is CASSLATRTDTQYF. The CDR3 coding sequence is TGCGCCAGCAGCTTGGCGACTAGGACAGATACGCAGTATTTT.

The rearrangement links TRBV11-3 to TRBJ2-3; 9 nucleotides line up with TRBD2. Germline lookup yields CDR1 SGHNT and CDR2 YENEEA. V lost 2 bases, J lost 6 bases, and 12 bases stayed unmatched. The CDR3 consists of 17 residues. Written as DNA, the CDR3 is TGTGCCAGCAGCTTATTTGGCGGTAGCGGGGGTACGGATACGCAGTATTTT. This encodes CASSLFGGSGGTDTQYF.

This sequence joins TRBV5-5 and TRBJ2-2; perhaps TRBD1 as D (6 bases). The CDR3 extends over 14 amino acids. In germline, CDR1 is SGHKS, CDR2 YYEKEE (reference sequence). Trimming took off 8 bases at V and 3 bases at J, with 14 bases between the two ends. The CDR3 sequence is CASPGHRYTGELFF. CDR3 coding DNA: TGTGCCAGTCCGGGACATAGGTACACCGGGGAGCTGTTTTTT.

The chain uses TRBV7-2 and TRBJ1-6; no firm D call. The V gene's germline CDR1 is SGHTA and CDR2 FQGNSA. Trimming removed 2 bases from V and 10 bases from J, with 9 bases in between. This CDR3 is 13 amino acids long. The CDR3 sequence: CASSLNGGSPLHF. CDR3 nucleotide sequence: TGTGCCAGCAGCTTAAATGGAGGCTCACCCCTCCACTTT.